This T cell receptor beta chain was identified during a study of response to subunit inactivated influenza vaccine. Trimming took 0 bases from V and 11 from J; bases not matched to a gene: 8. The CDR3 totals 15 residues. Germline V CDR1 and CDR2: SGHRS, YFSETQ. This clonotype was found a few times. Its antigen is not identified. Study-wide findings and caveats: Authors suggested each seasonal flu vaccination may recruit only limited numbers of new T cells.

Via MiXCR, TCRdb re-called the RT-PCR reads, giving one row per CDR3 protein. The sample records 650,000 to 800,000 distinct CDR3 sequences, around a sixth being singletons. The sequences come from PBMCs from blood, collected more than 4 days after vaccination. The TCR sequence derives from a man aged 45-65 years who received an inactivated influenza vaccine. The chain employs TRBV5-1 and TRBJ1-6, with 7 bases aligning to TRBD1. In DNA, the CDR3 is TGCGCCAGCAGCTTGGGAGGCCAGGGGGATACACCCCTCCACTTT. Translation: CASSLGGQGDTPLHF.